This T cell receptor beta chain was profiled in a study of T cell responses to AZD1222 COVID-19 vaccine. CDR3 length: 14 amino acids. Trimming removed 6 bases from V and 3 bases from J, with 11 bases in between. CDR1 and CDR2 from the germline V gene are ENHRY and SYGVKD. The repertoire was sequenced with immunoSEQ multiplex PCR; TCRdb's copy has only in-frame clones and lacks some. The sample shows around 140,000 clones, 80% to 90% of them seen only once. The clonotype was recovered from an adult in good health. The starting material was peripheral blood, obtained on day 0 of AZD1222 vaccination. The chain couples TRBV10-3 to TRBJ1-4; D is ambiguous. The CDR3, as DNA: TGTGCCATCAGCCCTTCGGCTGCTAATGAAAAACTGTTTTTT. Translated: CAISPSAANEKLFF.